This T cell receptor beta chain is from a study of blood T cell repertoires in COVID-19. Across the study: Acute and convalescent COVID-19 samples came from the United States, Italy and Spain. The analysed material was cDNA or gDNA that came from T cells, B-cell-depleted T cells, or PBMCs.

Authors' analysis steps: Reference gene primers were amplified, and this amplification served to estimate nucleated cell counts. Profiled with immunoSEQ multiplex PCR; TCRdb holds only in-frame clones, not every one. D and trimming come from the DNA, and the V and J calls and clone size come from that table. The sample contains some 150,000 clones, 80% to 85% of which appear only once. The CDR3 contains 14 residues. The germline gives CDR1 MNHEY, CDR2 SVGAGI. The V and J ends lost 5 bases and 5 bases respectively, with 16 bases between them. This receptor was taken from a human donor in a cohort sampled during active COVID-19. The sequenced sample was peripheral blood. The chain has TRBV6-5 and TRBJ2-7, with D possibly matching TRBD1 (5 bases). As DNA, the CDR3 is TGTGCCAGCAGTCCCAGGGCCGCGTGGGACGAGCAGTACTTC. Protein sequence: CASSPRAAWDEQYF.